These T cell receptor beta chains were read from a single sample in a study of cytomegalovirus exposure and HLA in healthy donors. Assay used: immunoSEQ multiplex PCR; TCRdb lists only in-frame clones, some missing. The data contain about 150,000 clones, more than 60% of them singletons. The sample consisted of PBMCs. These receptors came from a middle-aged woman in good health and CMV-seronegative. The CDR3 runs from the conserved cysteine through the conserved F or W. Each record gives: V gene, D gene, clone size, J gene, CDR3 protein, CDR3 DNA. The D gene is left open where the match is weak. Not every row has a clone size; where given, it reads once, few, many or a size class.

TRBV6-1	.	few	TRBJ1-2	CASSSPGGHGYTF	TGTGCCAGCAGTTCGCCCGGGGGACATGGCTACACCTTC
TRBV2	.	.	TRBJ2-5	CASSEGQYQETQYF	TGTGCCAGCAGTGAAGGGCAGTATCAAGAGACCCAGTACTTC
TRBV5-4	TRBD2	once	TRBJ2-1	CASSLAAGSSYNEQFF	TGTGCCAGCAGCTTGGCAGCGGGAAGCTCCTACAATGAGCAGTTCTTC
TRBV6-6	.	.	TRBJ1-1	CASSYKQWDTEAFF	TGTGCCAGCAGTTACAAACAGTGGGACACTGAAGCTTTCTTT
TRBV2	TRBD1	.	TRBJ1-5	CASTGGPSNQPQHF	TGTGCCTCTACAGGGGGCCCTAGCAATCAGCCCCAGCATTTT
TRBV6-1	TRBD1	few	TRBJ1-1	CASSEVQGAEAFF	TGTGCCAGCAGTGAAGTCCAGGGGGCTGAAGCTTTCTTT
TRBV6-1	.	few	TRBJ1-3	CASRTSIGNTIYF	TGTGCCAGCAGGACATCGATAGGAAACACCATATATTTT
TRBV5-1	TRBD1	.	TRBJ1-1	CASSSTGSNTEAFF	TGCGCCAGCAGCTCGACAGGGAGCAACACTGAAGCTTTCTTT
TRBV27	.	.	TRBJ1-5	CASSKRQVSNQPQHF	TGTGCCAGCAGTAAAAGACAGGTTAGCAATCAGCCCCAGCATTTT
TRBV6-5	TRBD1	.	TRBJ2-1	CASSYETGNHNEQFF	TGTGCCAGCAGTTATGAGACAGGGAATCACAATGAGCAGTTCTTC
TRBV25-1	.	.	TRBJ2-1	CASSGPKVQQFF	TGTGCCAGCAGTGGGCCGAAAGTTCAGCAGTTCTTC
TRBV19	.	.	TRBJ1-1	CASSMGVGVNTEAFF	TGTGCCAGTAGTATGGGCGTGGGCGTGAACACTGAAGCTTTCTTT
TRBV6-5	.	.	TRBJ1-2	CASLGQNYGYTF	TGTGCCAGCCTGGGACAAAACTATGGCTACACCTTC
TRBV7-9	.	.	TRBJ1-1	CASSLISGRLAVNTEAFF	TGTGCCAGCAGCTTAATTTCGGGTCGGCTAGCCGTGAACACTGAAGCTTTCTTT
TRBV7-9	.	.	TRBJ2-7	CSSSPSSPEQYF	TGTTCCAGCAGCCCCTCTTCCCCCGAGCAGTACTTC
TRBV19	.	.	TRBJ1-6	CASTTPGLNSPLHF	TGTGCCAGTACCACCCCCGGGTTGAATTCACCCCTCCACTTT